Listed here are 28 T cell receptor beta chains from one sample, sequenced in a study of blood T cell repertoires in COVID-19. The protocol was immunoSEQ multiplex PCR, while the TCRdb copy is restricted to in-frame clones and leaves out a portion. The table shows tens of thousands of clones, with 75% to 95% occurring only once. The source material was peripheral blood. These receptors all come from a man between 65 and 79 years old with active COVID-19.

The DNA of the CDR3 is TGTGCCAGCAGCTTATATGGACAGGGGGCGGTGAACACTGAAGCTTTCTTT. As protein: CASSLYGQGAVNTEAFF. The chain couples TRBV7-8 to TRBJ1-1; 11 bases match TRBD1. The germline gives CDR1 SGHVS, CDR2 FQNEAQ. The CDR3 extends over 17 amino acids. After removal of 2 bases from V and 0 bases from J, the junction contained 5 bases not matched to a gene. Based on the CDR3 plus reference TRBV7-8 and TRBJ1-1, the full variable domain is GAGVSQSPRYKVAKRGQDVALRCDPISGHVSLFWYQQALGQGPEFLTYFQNEAQLDKSGLPSDRFFAERPEGSVSTLKIQRTQQEDSAVYLCASSLYGQGAVNTEAFFGQGTRLTVV.

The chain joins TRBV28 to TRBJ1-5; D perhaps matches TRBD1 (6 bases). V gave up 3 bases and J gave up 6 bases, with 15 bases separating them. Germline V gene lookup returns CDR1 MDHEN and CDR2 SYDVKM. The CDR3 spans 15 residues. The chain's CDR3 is CASSLAQGLRQPQHF. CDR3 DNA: TGTGCCAGCAGTTTGGCGCAGGGGCTGCGTCAGCCCCAGCATTTT. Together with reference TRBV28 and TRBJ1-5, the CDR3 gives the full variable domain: DVKVTQSSRYLVKRTGEKVFLECVQDMDHENMFWYRQDPGLGLRLIYFSYDVKMKEKGDIPEGYSVSREKKERFSLILESASTNQTSMYLCASSLAQGLRQPQHFGDGTRLSIL.

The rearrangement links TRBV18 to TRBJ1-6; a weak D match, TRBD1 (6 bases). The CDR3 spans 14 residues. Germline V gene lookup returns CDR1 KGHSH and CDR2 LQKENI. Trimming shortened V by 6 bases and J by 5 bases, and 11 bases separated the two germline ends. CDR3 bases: TGTGCCAGCTCGTCAGGGGTCAATAATTCACCCCTCCACTTT. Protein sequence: CASSSGVNNSPLHF. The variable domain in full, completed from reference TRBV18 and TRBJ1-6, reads NAGVMQNPRHLVRRRGQEARLRCSPMKGHSHVYWYRQLPEEGLKFMVYLQKENIIDESGMPKERFSAEFPKEGPSILRIQQVVRGDSAAYFCASSSGVNNSPLHFGNGTRLTVT.

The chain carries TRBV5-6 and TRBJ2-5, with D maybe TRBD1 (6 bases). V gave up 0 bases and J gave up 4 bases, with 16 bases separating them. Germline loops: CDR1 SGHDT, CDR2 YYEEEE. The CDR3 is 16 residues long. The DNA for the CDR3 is TGTGCCAGCAGCTTGGAGGGGCTACAGGGAACAGAGACCCAGTACTTC. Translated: CASSLEGLQGTETQYF.

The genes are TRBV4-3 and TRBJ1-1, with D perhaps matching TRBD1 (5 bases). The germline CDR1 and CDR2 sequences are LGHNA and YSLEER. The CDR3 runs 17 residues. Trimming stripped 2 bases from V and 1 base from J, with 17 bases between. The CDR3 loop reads CASSQTPSGGANTEAFF. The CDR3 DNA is TGCGCCAGCAGCCAAACCCCATCGGGAGGGGCGAACACTGAAGCTTTCTTT.

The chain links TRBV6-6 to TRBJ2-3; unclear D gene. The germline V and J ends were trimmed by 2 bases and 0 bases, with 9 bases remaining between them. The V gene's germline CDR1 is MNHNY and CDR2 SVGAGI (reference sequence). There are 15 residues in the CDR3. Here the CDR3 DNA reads TGTGCCAGCAGTTACGAAGCAGGTAGCACAGATACGCAGTATTTT. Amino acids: CASSYEAGSTDTQYF.

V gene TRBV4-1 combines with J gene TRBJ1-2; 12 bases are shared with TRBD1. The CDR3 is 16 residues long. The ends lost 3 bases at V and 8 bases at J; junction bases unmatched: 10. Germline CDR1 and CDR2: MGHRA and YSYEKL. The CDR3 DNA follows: TGCGCCAGCAGCCAGTCCGGGACAGGGGGCAGAGAAGGCTACACCTTC. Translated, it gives CASSQSGTGGREGYTF.

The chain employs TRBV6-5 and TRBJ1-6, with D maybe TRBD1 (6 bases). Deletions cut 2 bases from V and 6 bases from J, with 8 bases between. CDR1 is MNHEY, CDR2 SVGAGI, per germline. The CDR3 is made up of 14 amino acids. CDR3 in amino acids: CASSYRTVNSPLHF. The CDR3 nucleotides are TGTGCCAGCAGTTACCGGACAGTTAATTCACCCCTCCACTTT.

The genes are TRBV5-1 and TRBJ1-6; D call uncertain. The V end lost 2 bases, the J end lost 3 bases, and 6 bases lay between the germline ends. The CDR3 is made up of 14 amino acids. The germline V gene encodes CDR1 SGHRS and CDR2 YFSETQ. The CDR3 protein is CASSLSYYNSPLHF. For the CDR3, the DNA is TGCGCCAGCAGCTTATCCTACTATAATTCACCCCTCCACTTT.

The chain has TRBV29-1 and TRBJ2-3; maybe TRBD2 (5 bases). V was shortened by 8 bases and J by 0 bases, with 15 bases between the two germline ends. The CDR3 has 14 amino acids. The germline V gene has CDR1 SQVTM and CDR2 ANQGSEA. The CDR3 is CSTLGGQSTDTQYF. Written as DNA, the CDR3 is TGCAGCACCCTGGGCGGGCAGAGCACAGATACGCAGTATTTT.

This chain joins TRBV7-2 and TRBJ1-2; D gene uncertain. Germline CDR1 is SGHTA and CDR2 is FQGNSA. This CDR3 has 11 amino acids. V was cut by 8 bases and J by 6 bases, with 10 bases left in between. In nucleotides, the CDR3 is TGTGCCAGCTCGGGAGTTCATGGCTACACCTTC. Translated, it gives CASSGVHGYTF.

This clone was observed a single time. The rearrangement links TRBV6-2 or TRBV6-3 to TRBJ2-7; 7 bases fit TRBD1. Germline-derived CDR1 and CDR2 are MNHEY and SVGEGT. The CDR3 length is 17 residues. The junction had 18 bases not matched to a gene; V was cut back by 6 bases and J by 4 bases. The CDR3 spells CASSYSPSGQEGYEQYF. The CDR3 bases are TGTGCCAGCAGCTATTCCCCCTCAGGACAGGAAGGGTACGAGCAGTACTTC.

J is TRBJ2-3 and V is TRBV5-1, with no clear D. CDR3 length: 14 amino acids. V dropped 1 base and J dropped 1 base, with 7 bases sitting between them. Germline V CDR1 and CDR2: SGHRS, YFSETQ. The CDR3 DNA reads TGCGCCAGCAGCTTGAGGCAGGGCACAGATACGCAGTATTTT. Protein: CASSLRQGTDTQYF.

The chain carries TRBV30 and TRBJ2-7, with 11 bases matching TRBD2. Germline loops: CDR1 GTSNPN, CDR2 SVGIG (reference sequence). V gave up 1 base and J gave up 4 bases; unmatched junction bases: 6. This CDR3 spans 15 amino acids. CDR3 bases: TGTGCCTGGAGTGCAACGGGACTAGCGGTTTACGAGCAGTACTTC. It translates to CAWSATGLAVYEQYF.

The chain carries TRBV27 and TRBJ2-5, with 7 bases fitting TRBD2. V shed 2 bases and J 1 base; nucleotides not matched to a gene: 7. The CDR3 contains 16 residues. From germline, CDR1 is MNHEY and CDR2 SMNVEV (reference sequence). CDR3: CASSLLSSSGQETQYF. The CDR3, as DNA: TGTGCCAGCAGTTTACTGTCGTCTAGCGGCCAAGAGACCCAGTACTTC.

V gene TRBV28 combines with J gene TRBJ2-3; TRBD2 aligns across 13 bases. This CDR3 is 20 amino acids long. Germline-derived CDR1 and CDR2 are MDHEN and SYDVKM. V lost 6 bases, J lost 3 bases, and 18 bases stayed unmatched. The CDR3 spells CASSTGGGRLAGGVTDTQYF. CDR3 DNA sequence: TGTGCCAGCAGCACCGGGGGCGGGAGACTAGCGGGAGGAGTTACAGATACGCAGTATTTT.

The CDR3 DNA follows: TGTGCCACCAGTGACCACAGGGGAGCTAATGAGCAGTTCTTC. Its translation is CATSDHRGANEQFF. The rearrangement links TRBV24-1 to TRBJ2-1; TRBD1 agrees at 7 bases. J was trimmed by 7 bases and V by 4 bases; bases with no gene match: 6. The CDR3 has 14 residues. Germline V gene data show CDR1 as KGHDR and CDR2 as SFDVKD.

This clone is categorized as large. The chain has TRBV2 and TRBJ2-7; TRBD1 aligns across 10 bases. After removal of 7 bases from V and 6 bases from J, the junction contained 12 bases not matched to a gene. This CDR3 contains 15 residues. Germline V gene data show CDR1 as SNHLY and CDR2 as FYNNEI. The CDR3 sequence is CASTTSRTGGVEQYF. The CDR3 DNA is TGTGCCAGCACCACTTCCCGGACAGGGGGTGTCGAGCAGTACTTC.

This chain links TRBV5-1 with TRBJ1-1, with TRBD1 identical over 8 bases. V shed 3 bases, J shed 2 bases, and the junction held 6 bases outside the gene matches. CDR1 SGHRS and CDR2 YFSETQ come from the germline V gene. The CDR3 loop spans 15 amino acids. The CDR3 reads CASSSPGTGNTEAFF. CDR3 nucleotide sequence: TGCGCCAGCAGCTCCCCCGGGACAGGTAACACTGAAGCTTTCTTT. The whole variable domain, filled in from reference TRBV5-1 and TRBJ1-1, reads KAGVTQTPRYLIKTRGQQVTLSCSPISGHRSVSWYQQTPGQGLQFLFEYFSETQRNKGNFPGRFSGRQFSNSRSEMNVSTLELGDSALYLCASSSPGTGNTEAFFGQGTRLTVV.

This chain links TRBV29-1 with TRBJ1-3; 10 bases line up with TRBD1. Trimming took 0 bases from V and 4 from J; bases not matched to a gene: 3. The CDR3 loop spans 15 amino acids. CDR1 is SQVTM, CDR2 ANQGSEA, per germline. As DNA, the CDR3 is TGCAGCGTTGAAGAAGGGACAGGGGCGGGAAACACCATATATTTT. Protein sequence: CSVEEGTGAGNTIYF.

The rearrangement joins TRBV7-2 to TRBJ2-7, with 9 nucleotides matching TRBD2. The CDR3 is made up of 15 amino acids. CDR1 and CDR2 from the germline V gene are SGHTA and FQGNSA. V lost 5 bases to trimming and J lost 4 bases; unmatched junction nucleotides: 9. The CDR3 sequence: CASSPGAGGQYEQYF. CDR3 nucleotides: TGTGCCAGCAGCCCAGGGGCGGGGGGGCAGTACGAGCAGTACTTC.

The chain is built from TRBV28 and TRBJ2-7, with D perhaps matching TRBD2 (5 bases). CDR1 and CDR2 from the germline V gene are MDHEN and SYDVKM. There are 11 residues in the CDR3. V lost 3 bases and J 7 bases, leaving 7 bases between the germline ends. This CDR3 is CASSFSGEQYF. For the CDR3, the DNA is TGTGCCAGCAGTTTTTCGGGGGAGCAGTACTTC.

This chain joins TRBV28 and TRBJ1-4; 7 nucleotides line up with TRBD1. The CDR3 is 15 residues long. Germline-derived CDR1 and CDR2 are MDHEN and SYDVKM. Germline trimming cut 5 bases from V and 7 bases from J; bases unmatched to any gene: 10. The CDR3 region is CASSLQGGGLEKLFF. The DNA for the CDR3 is TGTGCCAGCAGTCTCCAGGGGGGCGGGCTTGAAAAACTGTTTTTT. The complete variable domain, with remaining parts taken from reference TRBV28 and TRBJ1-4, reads DVKVTQSSRYLVKRTGEKVFLECVQDMDHENMFWYRQDPGLGLRLIYFSYDVKMKEKGDIPEGYSVSREKKERFSLILESASTNQTSMYLCASSLQGGGLEKLFFGSGTQLSVL.

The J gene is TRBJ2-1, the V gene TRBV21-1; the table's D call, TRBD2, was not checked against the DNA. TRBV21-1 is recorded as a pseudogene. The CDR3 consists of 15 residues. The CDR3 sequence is CASSAEGGRKDEQFF. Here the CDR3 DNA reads TGTGCCAGCAGCGCGGAGGGCGGGAGGAAGGATGAGCAGTTCTTC.

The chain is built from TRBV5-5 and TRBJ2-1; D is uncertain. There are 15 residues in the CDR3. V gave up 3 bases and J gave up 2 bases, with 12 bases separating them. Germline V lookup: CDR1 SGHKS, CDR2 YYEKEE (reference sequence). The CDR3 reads CASSSPGRAYNEQFF. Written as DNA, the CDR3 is TGTGCCAGCAGCTCCCCGGGTCGGGCCTACAATGAGCAGTTCTTC.

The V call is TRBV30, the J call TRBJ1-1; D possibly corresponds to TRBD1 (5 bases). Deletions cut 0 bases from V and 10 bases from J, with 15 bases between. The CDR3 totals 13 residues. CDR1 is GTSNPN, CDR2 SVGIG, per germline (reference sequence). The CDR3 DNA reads TGTGCCTGGAGTGTACAAGGTGGCAGGGCAGCTTTCTTT. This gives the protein CAWSVQGGRAAFF.

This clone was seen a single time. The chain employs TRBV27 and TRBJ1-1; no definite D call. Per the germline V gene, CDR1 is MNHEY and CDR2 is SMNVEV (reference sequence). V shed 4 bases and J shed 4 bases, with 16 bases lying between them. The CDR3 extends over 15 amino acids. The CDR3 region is CASSSNARRSTEAFF. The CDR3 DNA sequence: TGTGCCAGCAGTTCAAACGCACGGAGGAGCACTGAAGCTTTCTTT.

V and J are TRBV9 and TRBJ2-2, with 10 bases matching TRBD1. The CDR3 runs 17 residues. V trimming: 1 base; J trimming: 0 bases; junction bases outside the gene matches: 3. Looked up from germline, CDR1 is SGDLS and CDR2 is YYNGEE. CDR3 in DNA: TGTGCCAGCAGCGTATCAGGACAGGGGGCGAACACCGGGGAGCTGTTTTTT. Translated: CASSVSGQGANTGELFF.